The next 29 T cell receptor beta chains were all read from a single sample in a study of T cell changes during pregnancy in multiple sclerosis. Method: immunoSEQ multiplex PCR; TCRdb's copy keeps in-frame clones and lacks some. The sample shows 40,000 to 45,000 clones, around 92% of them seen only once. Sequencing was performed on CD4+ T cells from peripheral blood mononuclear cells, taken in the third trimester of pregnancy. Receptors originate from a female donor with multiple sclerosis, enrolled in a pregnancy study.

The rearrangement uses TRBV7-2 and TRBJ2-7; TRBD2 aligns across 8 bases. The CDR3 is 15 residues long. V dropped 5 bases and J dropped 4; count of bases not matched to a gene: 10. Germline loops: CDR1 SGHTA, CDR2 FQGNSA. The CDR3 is CASSLRSGSQYEQYF. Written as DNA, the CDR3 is TGTGCCAGCAGCCTAAGGAGCGGGAGCCAGTACGAGCAGTACTTC.

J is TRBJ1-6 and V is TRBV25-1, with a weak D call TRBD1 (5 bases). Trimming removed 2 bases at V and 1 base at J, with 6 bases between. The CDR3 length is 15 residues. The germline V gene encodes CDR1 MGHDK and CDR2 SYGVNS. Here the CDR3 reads CASSEQGSYNSPLHF. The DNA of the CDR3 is TGTGCCAGCAGTGAACAGGGATCCTATAATTCACCCCTCCACTTT.

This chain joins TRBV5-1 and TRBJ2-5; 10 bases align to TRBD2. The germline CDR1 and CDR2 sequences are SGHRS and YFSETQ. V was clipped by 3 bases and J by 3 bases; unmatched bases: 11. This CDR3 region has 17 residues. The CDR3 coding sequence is TGCGCCAGCAGCTCAGATCCCTGGCTAGCGGGAGAAGAGACCCAGTACTTC. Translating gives CASSSDPWLAGEETQYF. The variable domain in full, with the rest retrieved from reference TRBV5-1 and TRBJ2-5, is KAGVTQTPRYLIKTRGQQVTLSCSPISGHRSVSWYQQTPGQGLQFLFEYFSETQRNKGNFPGRFSGRQFSNSRSEMNVSTLELGDSALYLCASSSDPWLAGEETQYFGPGTRLLVL.

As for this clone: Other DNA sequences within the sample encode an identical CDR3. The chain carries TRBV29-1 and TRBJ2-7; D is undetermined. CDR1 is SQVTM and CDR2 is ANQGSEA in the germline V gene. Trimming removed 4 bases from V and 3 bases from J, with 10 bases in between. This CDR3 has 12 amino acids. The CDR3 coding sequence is TGCAGCGTTGTGGTTTCCTACTACGAGCAGTACTTC. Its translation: CSVVVSYYEQYF.

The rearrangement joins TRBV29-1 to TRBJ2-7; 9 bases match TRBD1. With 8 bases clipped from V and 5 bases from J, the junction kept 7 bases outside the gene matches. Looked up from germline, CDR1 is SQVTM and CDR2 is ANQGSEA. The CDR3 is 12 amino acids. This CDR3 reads CSPRDRVHEQYF. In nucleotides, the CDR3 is TGCAGCCCCCGGGACAGGGTCCACGAGCAGTACTTC.

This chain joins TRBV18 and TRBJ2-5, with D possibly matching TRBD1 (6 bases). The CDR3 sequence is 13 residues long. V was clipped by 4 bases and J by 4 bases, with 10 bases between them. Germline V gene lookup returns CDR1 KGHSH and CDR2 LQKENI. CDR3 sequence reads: CASSQGQRETQYF. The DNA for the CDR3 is TGTGCCAGCTCACAAGGACAGAGAGAGACCCAGTACTTC.

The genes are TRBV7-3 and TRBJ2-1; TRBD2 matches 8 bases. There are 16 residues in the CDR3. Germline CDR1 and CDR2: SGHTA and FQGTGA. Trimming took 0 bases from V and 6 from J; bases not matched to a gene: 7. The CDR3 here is CASSLTAAGGGNEQFF. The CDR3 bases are TGTGCCAGCAGCTTAACGGCGGCGGGAGGTGGCAATGAGCAGTTCTTC.

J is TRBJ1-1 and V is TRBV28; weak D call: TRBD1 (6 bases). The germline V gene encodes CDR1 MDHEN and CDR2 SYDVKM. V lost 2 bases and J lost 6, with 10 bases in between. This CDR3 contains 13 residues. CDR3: CASSLVGASEAFF. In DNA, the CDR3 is TGTGCCAGCAGTTTAGTGGGGGCTTCTGAAGCTTTCTTT.

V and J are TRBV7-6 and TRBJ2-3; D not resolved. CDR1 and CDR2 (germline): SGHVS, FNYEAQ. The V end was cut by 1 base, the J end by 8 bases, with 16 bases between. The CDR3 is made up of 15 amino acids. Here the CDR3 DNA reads TGTGCCAGCAGCTTAGACGGTACTGTCGGCGGTACGCAGTATTTT. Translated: CASSLDGTVGGTQYF.

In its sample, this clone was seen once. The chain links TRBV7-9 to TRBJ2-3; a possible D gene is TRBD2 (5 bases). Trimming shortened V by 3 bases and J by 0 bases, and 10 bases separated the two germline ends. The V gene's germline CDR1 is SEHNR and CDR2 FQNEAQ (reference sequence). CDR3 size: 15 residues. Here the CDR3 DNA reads TGTGCCAGCAGCTTCGTCAGCGGTAGCACAGATACGCAGTATTTT. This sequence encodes CASSFVSGSTDTQYF.

The CDR3 sequence is CASSLPTGTGTNEQYF. CDR3 nucleotide sequence: TGCGCCAGCAGCCTACCAACCGGGACAGGGACTAACGAGCAGTACTTC. V usage is TRBV5-1 and J usage is TRBJ2-7; 9 bases map to TRBD1. This CDR3 contains 16 residues. Per germline, CDR1 SGHRS and CDR2 YFSETQ. The V and J ends lost 4 bases and 5 bases, in that order; junction bases with no gene match: 13. The full variable domain, in which reference TRBV5-1 and TRBJ2-7 provide the parts outside the CDR3, is KAGVTQTPRYLIKTRGQQVTLSCSPISGHRSVSWYQQTPGQGLQFLFEYFSETQRNKGNFPGRFSGRQFSNSRSEMNVSTLELGDSALYLCASSLPTGTGTNEQYFGPGTRLTVT.

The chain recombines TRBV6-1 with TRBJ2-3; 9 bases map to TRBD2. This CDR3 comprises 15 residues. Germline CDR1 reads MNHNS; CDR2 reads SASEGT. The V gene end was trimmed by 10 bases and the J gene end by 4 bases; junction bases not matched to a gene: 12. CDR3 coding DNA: TGTGCCACCCAAGTAAATAGCGGGAGCCCAGATACGCAGTATTTT. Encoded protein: CATQVNSGSPDTQYF.

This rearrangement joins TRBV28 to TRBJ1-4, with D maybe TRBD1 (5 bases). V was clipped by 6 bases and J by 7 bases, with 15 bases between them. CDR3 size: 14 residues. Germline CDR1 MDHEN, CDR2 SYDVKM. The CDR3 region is CASSEASRVEKLFF. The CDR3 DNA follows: TGTGCCAGCAGCGAGGCCTCCAGGGTTGAAAAACTGTTTTTT. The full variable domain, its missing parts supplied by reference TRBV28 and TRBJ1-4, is DVKVTQSSRYLVKRTGEKVFLECVQDMDHENMFWYRQDPGLGLRLIYFSYDVKMKEKGDIPEGYSVSREKKERFSLILESASTNQTSMYLCASSEASRVEKLFFGSGTQLSVL.

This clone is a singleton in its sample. This CDR3 reads CASSPGTGTAYEQYF. The DNA of the CDR3 is TGTGCCAGTAGTCCCGGGACAGGGACCGCATACGAGCAGTACTTC. This chain joins TRBV19 and TRBJ2-7; 9 bases fit TRBD1. The CDR3 is made up of 15 amino acids. The V gene's germline CDR1 is LNHDA and CDR2 SQIVND (reference sequence). V lost 5 bases and J lost 4; bases outside the gene matches: 9.

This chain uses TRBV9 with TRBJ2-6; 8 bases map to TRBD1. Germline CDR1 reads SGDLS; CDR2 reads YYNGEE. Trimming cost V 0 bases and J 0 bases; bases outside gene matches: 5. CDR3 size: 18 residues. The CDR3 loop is CASSVGGQAHSGANVLTF. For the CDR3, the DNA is TGTGCCAGCAGCGTAGGGGGACAGGCGCACTCTGGGGCCAACGTCCTGACTTTC. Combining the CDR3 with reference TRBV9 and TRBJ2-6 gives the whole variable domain DSGVTQTPKHLITATGQRVTLRCSPRSGDLSVYWYQQSLDQGLQFLIQYYNGEERAKGNILERFSAQQFPDLHSELNLSSLELGDSALYFCASSVGGQAHSGANVLTFGAGSRLTVL.

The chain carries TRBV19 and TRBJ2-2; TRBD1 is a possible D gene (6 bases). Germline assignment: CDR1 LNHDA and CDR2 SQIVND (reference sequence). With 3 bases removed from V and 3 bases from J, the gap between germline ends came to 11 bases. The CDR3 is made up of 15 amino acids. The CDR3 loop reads CASSIDGTYTGELFF. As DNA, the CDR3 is TGTGCCAGTAGTATTGATGGGACATACACCGGGGAGCTGTTTTTT.

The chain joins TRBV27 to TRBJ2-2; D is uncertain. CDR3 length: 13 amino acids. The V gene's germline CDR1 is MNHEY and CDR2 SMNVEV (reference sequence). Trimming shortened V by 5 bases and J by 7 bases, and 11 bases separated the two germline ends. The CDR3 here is CASSPTTVGELFF. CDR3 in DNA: TGTGCCAGCAGTCCAACGACTGTCGGGGAGCTGTTTTTT.

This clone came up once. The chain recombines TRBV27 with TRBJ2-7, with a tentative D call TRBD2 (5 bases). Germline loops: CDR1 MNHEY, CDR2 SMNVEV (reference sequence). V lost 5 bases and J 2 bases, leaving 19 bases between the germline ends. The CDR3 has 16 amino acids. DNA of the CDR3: TGTGCCAGCAGTCCCAGCGGTTATCAATCCCCCTACGAGCAGTACTTC. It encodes CASSPSGYQSPYEQYF.

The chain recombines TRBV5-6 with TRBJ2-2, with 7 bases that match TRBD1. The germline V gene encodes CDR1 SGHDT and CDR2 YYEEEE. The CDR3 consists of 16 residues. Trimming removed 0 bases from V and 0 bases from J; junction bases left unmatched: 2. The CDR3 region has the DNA TGTGCCAGCAGCTTGGTAGACAGGGCGAACACCGGGGAGCTGTTTTTT. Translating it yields CASSLVDRANTGELFF.

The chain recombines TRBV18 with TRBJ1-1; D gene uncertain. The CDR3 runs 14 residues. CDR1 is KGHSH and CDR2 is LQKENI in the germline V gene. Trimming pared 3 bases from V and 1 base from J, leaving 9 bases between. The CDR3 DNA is TGTGCCAGCTCACCCGTGACTCGGAACACTGAAGCTTTCTTT. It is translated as CASSPVTRNTEAFF. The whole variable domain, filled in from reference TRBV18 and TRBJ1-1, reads NAGVMQNPRHLVRRRGQEARLRCSPMKGHSHVYWYRQLPEEGLKFMVYLQKENIIDESGMPKERFSAEFPKEGPSILRIQQVVRGDSAAYFCASSPVTRNTEAFFGQGTRLTVV.

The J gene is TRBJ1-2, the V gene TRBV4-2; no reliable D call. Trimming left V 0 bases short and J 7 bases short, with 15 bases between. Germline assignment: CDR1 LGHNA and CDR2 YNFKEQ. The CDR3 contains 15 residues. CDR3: CASSQERLARGGYTF. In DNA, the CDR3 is TGTGCCAGCAGCCAAGAGAGGTTGGCCCGAGGTGGCTACACCTTC.

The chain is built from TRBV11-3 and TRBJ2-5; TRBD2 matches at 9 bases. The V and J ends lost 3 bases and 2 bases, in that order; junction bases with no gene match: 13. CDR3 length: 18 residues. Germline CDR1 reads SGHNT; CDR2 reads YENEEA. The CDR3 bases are TGTGCCAGCAGCTTCGGCGGGAGGGCCTTGGGGGGACAAGAGACCCAGTACTTC. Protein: CASSFGGRALGGQETQYF.

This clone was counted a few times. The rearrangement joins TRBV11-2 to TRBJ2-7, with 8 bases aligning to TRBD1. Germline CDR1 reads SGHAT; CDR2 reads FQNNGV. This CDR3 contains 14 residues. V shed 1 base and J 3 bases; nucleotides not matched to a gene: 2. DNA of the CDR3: TGTGCCAGCAGCTTAGGACAGGGGAACTACGAGCAGTACTTC. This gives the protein CASSLGQGNYEQYF.

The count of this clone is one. CDR3 sequence (DNA): TGTGCCAGCGGTGACAGGGCCAATCAGCCCCAGCATTTT. Protein product: CASGDRANQPQHF. The genes are TRBV28 and TRBJ1-5; 7 nucleotides match TRBD1. V lost 8 bases, J lost 3 bases, and 4 bases stayed unmatched. The germline gives CDR1 MDHEN, CDR2 SYDVKM. The CDR3 has 13 residues.

The CDR3 DNA is TGTGCCAGCAAGCTTCTAGCAAGGGGGATGACCGGGGAGCTGTTTTTT. Protein product: CASKLLARGMTGELFF. The chain has TRBV2 and TRBJ2-2; weak D call: TRBD1 (6 bases). V lost 7 bases, J lost 5 bases, and 20 bases lay in between. The length of the CDR3 is 16 residues. The germline CDR1 and CDR2 sequences are SNHLY and FYNNEI.

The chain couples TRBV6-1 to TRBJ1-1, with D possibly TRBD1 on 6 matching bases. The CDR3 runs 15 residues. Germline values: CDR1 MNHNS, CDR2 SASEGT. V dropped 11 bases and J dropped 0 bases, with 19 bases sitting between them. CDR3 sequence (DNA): TGTGCCTCCCAACCACAGGGAAAAATGAACACTGAAGCTTTCTTT. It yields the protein CASQPQGKMNTEAFF.

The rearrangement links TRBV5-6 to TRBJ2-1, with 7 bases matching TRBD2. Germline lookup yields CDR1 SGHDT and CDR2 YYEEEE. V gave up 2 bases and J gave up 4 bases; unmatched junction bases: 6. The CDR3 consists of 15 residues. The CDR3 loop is CASSFSAAGYNEQFF. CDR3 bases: TGTGCCAGCAGCTTCTCAGCAGCGGGGTACAATGAGCAGTTCTTC.

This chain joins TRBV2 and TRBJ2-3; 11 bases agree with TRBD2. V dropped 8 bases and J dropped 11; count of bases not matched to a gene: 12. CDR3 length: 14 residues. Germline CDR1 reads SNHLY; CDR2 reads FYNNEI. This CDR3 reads CASGGPGLAVQQYF. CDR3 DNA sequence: TGTGCCAGCGGGGGACCGGGACTAGCGGTGCAGCAGTATTTT.

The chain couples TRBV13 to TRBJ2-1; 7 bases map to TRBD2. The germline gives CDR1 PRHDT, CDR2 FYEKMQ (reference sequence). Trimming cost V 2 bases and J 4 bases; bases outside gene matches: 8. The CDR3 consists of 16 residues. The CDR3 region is CASSLFAGAIYNEQFF. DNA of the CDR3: TGTGCCAGCAGCTTATTTGCGGGAGCAATTTACAATGAGCAGTTCTTC.